The clone carrying this TCR beta chain rates as medium-sized (0.01 to 0.1%). This record comes from a study of molecular identifiers for immune sequencing clone quantification. Using its own MiXCR run on the PCR reads, TCRdb lists one record per CDR3 protein. The profile shows some 10,000 distinct CDR3 sequences, 19% of them singletons. Germline V gene lookup returns CDR1 SQVTM and CDR2 ANQGSEA. This CDR3 has 14 amino acids. V trimming: 4 bases; J trimming: 8 bases; junction bases outside the gene matches: 11. Sequenced sample: naive CD8+ T cells from blood, with Jurkat cell RNA spiked in. The subset: FACS-sorted CD8+CD4-CCR7+CD45RA+ naive T cells. The V call is TRBV29-1, the J call TRBJ2-1; 7 bases map to TRBD1. The sequence derives from a human donor in good health. Some libraries in this study had Jurkat cell RNA spiked in. The CDR3 coding sequence is TGCAGCGTTGTTGGACCCGGGACAGAGGATGAGCAGTTCTTC. This translates into CSVVGPGTEDEQFF.